A selection of T cell receptor beta chains follows, all from one sample in a study of blood T cell repertoires in COVID-19. TCRdb's copy holds only in-frame clones and misses some; the assay was immunoSEQ multiplex PCR. The sample yields about 250,000 clones, more than 80% seen once. Source material: PBMCs or T cells enriched from blood (not recorded which). The receptor set was obtained from a young woman who had recovered from COVID-19. Each CDR3 is given with its conserved first and last residue. D genes are given only for firm matches. Clone size is shown for a subset of rows, as once, few, many or a class of expanded clone.

clone size	D gene	V gene	J gene	CDR3 protein	CDR3 DNA
NA	NA	TRBV5-4	TRBJ2-1	CASRVSGISYNEQFF	TGTGCCAGCAGGGTTTCAGGGATCTCCTACAATGAGCAGTTCTTC
NA	TRBD2	TRBV3-1/TRBV3-2	TRBJ2-7	CASSNSLGRGSEQYF	TGTGCCAGCAGCAACTCCTTAGGGAGGGGAAGCGAGCAGTACTTC
NA	NA	TRBV1	TRBJ2-2	CTSSPGASGQGSGELFF	TGCACCAGCAGCCCCGGCGCTTCGGGACAGGGCAGCGGGGAGCTGTTTTTT
NA	NA	TRBV5-1	TRBJ1-2	CASSLGQLANYGYTF	TGCGCCAGCAGCTTGGGACAGTTAGCTAACTATGGCTACACCTTC
NA	NA	TRBV4-1	TRBJ1-2	CASSQDGVMTWGYTF	TGCGCCAGCAGCCAAGATGGAGTGATGACTTGGGGCTACACCTTC
NA	NA	TRBV5-1	TRBJ2-1	CASSLEGYPSDEQFF	TGCGCCAGCAGCTTGGAGGGATACCCTAGCGATGAGCAGTTCTTC
NA	TRBD1	TRBV7-2	TRBJ1-2	CASSATGVGYTF	TGTGCCAGCAGCGCGACAGGGGTGGGCTACACCTTC
NA	TRBD1	TRBV7-6	TRBJ1-6	CASSLLAPDTGGYSFNSPLHF	TGTGCCAGCAGCTTACTCGCTCCGGATACAGGGGGCTATTCTTTTAATTCACCCCTCCACTTT
NA	TRBD2	TRBV6-1	TRBJ2-7	CASSEVAGGYEQYF	TGTGCCAGCAGTGAAGTAGCGGGGGGGTACGAGCAGTACTTC
NA	TRBD2	TRBV5-1	TRBJ2-2	CASSLRSGGITGELFF	TGCGCCAGCAGCCTGCGTAGCGGGGGTATCACCGGGGAGCTGTTTTTT
NA	TRBD1	TRBV7-8	TRBJ1-5	CASSPGQVLGAQHF	TGTGCCAGCAGCCCCGGACAGGTGTTAGGAGCCCAGCATTTT
few	NA	TRBV2	TRBJ1-1	CAGTKENTEAFF	TGTGCCGGAACTAAGGAAAACACTGAAGCTTTCTTT
NA	NA	TRBV18	TRBJ1-4	CASHPTGRLEKLFF	TGTGCCAGCCACCCGACAGGACGACTTGAAAAACTGTTTTTT
NA	NA	TRBV7-9	TRBJ2-1	CASSSLGGVGSYNEQFF	TGTGCCAGCAGCTCCCTCGGAGGGGTCGGCTCCTACAATGAGCAGTTCTTC
NA	NA	TRBV27	TRBJ1-2	CASSFRGEVANYGYTF	TGTGCCAGCAGTTTTCGGGGAGAGGTAGCTAACTATGGCTACACCTTC
NA	TRBD2	TRBV3-1/TRBV3-2	TRBJ2-3	CASSLRSGGPSTDTQYF	TGTGCCAGCAGCCTTAGAAGCGGGGGGCCTAGCACAGATACGCAGTATTTT
NA	NA	TRBV13	TRBJ2-6	CASSTTQGSDSGANVLTF	TGTGCCAGCAGCACCACGCAGGGGTCTGATTCTGGGGCCAACGTCCTGACTTTC
NA	TRBD2	TRBV7-6	TRBJ2-1	CASSFLSGGDFNEQFF	TGTGCCAGCAGCTTCCTTAGCGGGGGGGACTTCAATGAGCAGTTCTTC
NA	TRBD2	TRBV2	TRBJ2-5	CASSATSGGQETQYF	TGTGCCAGCAGCGCTACTAGCGGGGGGCAAGAGACCCAGTACTTC
NA	NA	TRBV3-1/TRBV3-2	TRBJ1-5	CASSQARGRQPQHF	TGTGCCAGCAGCCAAGCGAGAGGTAGGCAGCCCCAGCATTTT
NA	TRBD1	TRBV5-4	TRBJ2-5	CASSTRQGARETQYF	TGTGCCAGCAGCACCCGACAGGGGGCGCGAGAGACCCAGTACTTC
NA	NA	TRBV29-1	TRBJ2-5	CSVGGAAPHQETQYF	TGCAGCGTAGGAGGGGCGGCTCCCCACCAAGAGACCCAGTACTTC
NA	NA	TRBV3-1/TRBV3-2	TRBJ1-3	CASSQASGFGNTIYF	TGTGCCAGCAGCCAAGCCTCAGGGTTTGGAAACACCATATATTTT
NA	TRBD2	TRBV11-2	TRBJ2-4	CASSLDRLAGVAKNIQYF	TGTGCCAGCAGCTTAGATAGGCTAGCGGGGGTCGCCAAAAACATTCAGTACTTC
NA	NA	TRBV4-1	TRBJ1-1	CASSLGGVTEAFF	TGCGCCAGCAGTCTAGGGGGGGTGACTGAAGCTTTCTTT
few	TRBD1	TRBV30	TRBJ1-1	CAYTGELGTEAFF	TGTGCCTACACAGGGGAGTTGGGCACTGAAGCTTTCTTT
NA	TRBD1	TRBV11-3	TRBJ2-7	CASSRDRDGEQYF	TGTGCCAGCAGCCGAGACAGGGACGGCGAGCAGTACTTC
once	NA	TRBV15	TRBJ1-6	CATSRDFIEGSYNSPLHF	TGTGCCACCAGCAGAGATTTCATCGAGGGCTCCTATAATTCACCCCTCCACTTT
NA	NA	TRBV4-1	TRBJ1-2	CASSQANSESYGYTF	TGCGCCAGCAGCCAAGCCAACTCGGAGTCCTATGGCTACACCTTC
NA	NA	TRBV2	TRBJ1-1	CASNRGEAFF	TGTGCCAGCAATCGGGGTGAAGCTTTCTTT
NA	NA	TRBV28	TRBJ1-2	CASSSPRKVEHYGYTF	TGTGCCAGCAGTTCCCCAAGGAAAGTGGAGCACTATGGCTACACCTTC
few	TRBD2	TRBV29-1	TRBJ2-3	CSVSGTRTDTQYF	TGCAGCGTGTCCGGGACTAGAACTGATACGCAGTATTTT
once	TRBD1	TRBV19	TRBJ1-2	CASSKRTGLEANYGYTF	TGTGCCAGTAGTAAGCGGACAGGGCTTGAAGCTAACTATGGCTACACCTTC
NA	TRBD1	TRBV5-8	TRBJ1-2	CASSLSGQGTVGYTF	TGTGCCAGCAGCTTATCCGGACAGGGGACGGTCGGCTACACCTTC
once	TRBD1	TRBV5-5	TRBJ1-6	CASTRDSRNSPLHF	TGTGCCAGCACTCGGGACAGTAGGAATTCACCCCTCCACTTT
few	NA	TRBV7-9	TRBJ1-1	CASSQDPPRVHTEAFF	TGTGCCAGCAGCCAGGATCCACCGAGGGTACACACTGAAGCTTTCTTT
once	TRBD1	TRBV6-2/TRBV6-3	TRBJ2-7	CASSWVGGAFYEQYF	TGTGCCAGCAGTTGGGTAGGGGGCGCTTTCTACGAGCAGTACTTC
NA	NA	TRBV6-5	TRBJ2-2	CASSRDSGQAGELFF	TGTGCCAGCAGTCGCGATTCAGGGCAGGCCGGGGAGCTGTTTTTT
NA	NA	TRBV7-6	TRBJ2-7	CASSLALSEQYF	TGTGCCAGCAGCTTAGCGCTAAGCGAGCAGTACTTC
NA	TRBD1	TRBV18	TRBJ1-2	CASSPGQGPSYGYTF	TGTGCCAGCTCACCGGGACAGGGGCCTTCCTATGGCTACACCTTC
NA	NA	TRBV7-8	TRBJ1-2	CASSLVGTPNYGYTF	TGTGCCAGCAGCTTAGTAGGGACACCTAACTATGGCTACACCTTC
NA	NA	TRBV2	TRBJ2-7	CASRRPGSSYEQYF	TGTGCCAGCAGGCGGCCGGGGAGCTCCTACGAGCAGTACTTC
once	TRBD1	TRBV10-3	TRBJ1-1	CAISTGAERAFF	TGTGCCATCAGTACAGGGGCGGAGCGAGCTTTCTTT
NA	TRBD1	TRBV2	TRBJ1-6	CASIDRVGNSPLHF	TGTGCCAGCATTGACAGGGTTGGTAATTCACCCCTCCACTTT
NA	NA	TRBV7-3	TRBJ1-2	CASSPRGGDYGYTF	TGTGCCAGCAGCCCCCGGGGGGGGGACTATGGCTACACCTTC
once	NA	TRBV5-1	TRBJ1-4	CASSLQGEANEKLFF	TGCGCCAGCAGCTTACAGGGAGAGGCTAATGAAAAACTGTTTTTT